This is a list of T cell receptor beta chains from one sample in a study of regulatory T cells in long-lasting Graves disease. One entry per CDR3 protein results from TCRdb running MiXCR on the multiplex PCR reads. The profile shows hundreds of thousands of distinct CDR3 sequences, about 30% of them singletons. The sequences come from peripheral blood mononuclear cells (PBMCs), collected when the disease was refractory, from a patient treated with antithyroid drugs. These receptors originate from a female donor with Graves disease. Each CDR3 is given with its conserved first and last residue. The order of the fields is clone size, J gene, V gene, D gene, CDR3 DNA, CDR3 protein. A D gene is named only where the DNA matches it firmly. Clone size is shown for a subset of rows, as once, few, many or a class of expanded clone.

size: -; J: TRBJ2-3; V: TRBV5-1; D: -; DNA: TGCGCCAGCAGCTTGGCGGGACCCACAGATACGCAGTATTTT; CDR3: CASSLAGPTDTQYF
size: -; J: TRBJ2-2; V: TRBV2; D: TRBD2; DNA: TGTGCCAGCAGATATACTAGCGGAGGGGCCGGGGAGCTGTTTTTT; CDR3: CASRYTSGGAGELFF
size: -; J: TRBJ2-3; V: TRBV7-9; D: TRBD2; DNA: TGTGCCAGCGGGAGGGGCCGCACAGATACGCAGTATTTT; CDR3: CASGRGRTDTQYF
size: -; J: TRBJ2-7; V: TRBV6-1; D: -; DNA: TGTGCCAGCAGTGAAGTTCCCAGACAGCTAGAGCAGTACTTC; CDR3: CASSEVPRQLEQYF
size: once; J: TRBJ2-1; V: TRBV7-3; D: TRBD2; DNA: TGTGCCAGCAGCTTAAAGGGGGCGGGAGGGCCATGGGATGAGCAGTTCTTC; CDR3: CASSLKGAGGPWDEQFF
size: once; J: TRBJ1-5; V: TRBV20-1; D: -; DNA: TGCAGTGTAAGATCTGGGGTGGGTCAGCCCCAGCATTTT; CDR3: CSVRSGVGQPQHF
size: many; J: TRBJ1-2; V: TRBV28; D: TRBD1; DNA: TGTGCCAGCAGTTTATCCCCTCGGGACAGGGGAAGGTATGGCTACACCTTC; CDR3: CASSLSPRDRGRYGYTF
size: -; J: TRBJ2-6; V: TRBV19; D: -; DNA: TGTGCCAGTAGTATCCGGGGGCCTGGGGCCAACGTCCTGACTTTC; CDR3: CASSIRGPGANVLTF
size: few; J: TRBJ1-1; V: TRBV10-3; D: TRBD1; DNA: TGTGCCATCACCACAGGGGAAGAGTTCACTGAAGCTTTCTTT; CDR3: CAITTGEEFTEAFF
size: few; J: TRBJ2-6; V: TRBV12-5; D: TRBD1; DNA: TGTGCTAGTGGCTTGGGACAGGGGATGTCTGGGGCCAACGTCCTGACTTTC; CDR3: CASGLGQGMSGANVLTF
size: many; J: TRBJ1-1; V: TRBV5-6; D: TRBD1; DNA: TGTGCCAGCAGCTTAGACAGGGGGCCCAGGAACACTGAAGCTTTCTTT; CDR3: CASSLDRGPRNTEAFF
size: -; J: TRBJ1-1; V: TRBV28; D: -; DNA: TGTGCCAGCAGGGTACTTACAGCGAACACTGAAGCTTTCTTT; CDR3: CASRVLTANTEAFF
size: many; J: TRBJ1-2; V: TRBV12-3/TRBV12-4; D: -; DNA: TGTGCCAGCAGTTTGGGCAGAGACTTCTATGGCTACACCTTC; CDR3: CASSLGRDFYGYTF
size: -; J: TRBJ1-4; V: TRBV9; D: -; DNA: TGTGCCAGCAGCGCCGGCCGACCACCCGTGAGCGAAAAACTGTTTTTT; CDR3: CASSAGRPPVSEKLFF
size: -; J: TRBJ1-1; V: TRBV7-9; D: -; DNA: TGTGCCAGCAAAGGGGCATACACTGAAGCTTTCTTT; CDR3: CASKGAYTEAFF
size: -; J: TRBJ1-6; V: TRBV28; D: -; DNA: TGTGCCAGCAGATCAGGGGTTTCACCCCTCCACTTT; CDR3: CASRSGVSPLHF
size: few; J: TRBJ2-7; V: TRBV28; D: TRBD1; DNA: TGTGCCAGCAGTCAGGGACAGTTCTACGAGCAGTACTTC; CDR3: CASSQGQFYEQYF
size: -; J: TRBJ2-5; V: TRBV2; D: -; DNA: TGTGCCAGCAGTGATAGGTGGAAAGAGACCCAGTACTTC; CDR3: CASSDRWKETQYF
size: few; J: TRBJ2-2; V: TRBV6-1; D: TRBD2; DNA: TGTGCCAGCACCCCTTCTAGCGGGACGAACACCGGGGAGCTGTTTTTT; CDR3: CASTPSSGTNTGELFF
size: few; J: TRBJ1-1; V: TRBV7-8; D: -; DNA: TGTGCCAGCAGCTTAATGGGTCTCAAGAACACTGAAGCTTTCTTT; CDR3: CASSLMGLKNTEAFF
size: -; J: TRBJ2-5; V: TRBV7-3; D: TRBD2; DNA: TGTGCCAGCATTCTAGCGGGCATACAAGAGACCCAGTACTTC; CDR3: CASILAGIQETQYF
size: many; J: TRBJ2-5; V: TRBV2; D: -; DNA: TGTGCCAGCAGGAAATCCCTGGGGCAGGGGAGAGAGACCCAGTACTTC; CDR3: CASRKSLGQGRETQYF
size: many; J: TRBJ1-4; V: TRBV28; D: -; DNA: TGTGCCAGCAGTCAACCGGGGCCAAGGGGTGAAAAACTGTTTTTT; CDR3: CASSQPGPRGEKLFF
size: -; J: TRBJ2-6; V: TRBV15; D: TRBD1; DNA: TGTGCCACCAGCCCTTCCGGGACAGCTGGGGCCAACGTCCTGACTTTC; CDR3: CATSPSGTAGANVLTF
size: few; J: TRBJ1-4; V: TRBV5-1; D: -; DNA: TGCGCCAGCAGCTCTCAGGGCCCCGAGGAAAAACTGTTTTTT; CDR3: CASSSQGPEEKLFF
size: -; J: TRBJ1-1; V: TRBV20-1; D: -; DNA: TGCAGTGTAGACCTAAAGAAGACTGAAGCTTTCTTT; CDR3: CSVDLKKTEAFF
size: -; J: TRBJ1-2; V: TRBV19; D: TRBD1; DNA: TGTGCCAGTAGTATAGCCGGACAGGGATCTTTCGGCTACACCTTC; CDR3: CASSIAGQGSFGYTF
size: -; J: TRBJ2-2; V: TRBV27; D: -; DNA: TGTGCCAGCAGTTCCCGACCCATCACCGGGGAGCTGTTTTTT; CDR3: CASSSRPITGELFF
size: many; J: TRBJ1-5; V: TRBV2; D: -; DNA: TGTGCCAGCAGCGACAGAACTAGCAATCAGCCCCAGCATTTT; CDR3: CASSDRTSNQPQHF
size: -; J: TRBJ1-1; V: TRBV6-1; D: TRBD1; DNA: TGTGCCAGCAGTGAACGGGGACAGGGAGGCGTCACTGAAGCTTTCTTT; CDR3: CASSERGQGGVTEAFF
size: -; J: TRBJ1-6; V: TRBV7-3; D: -; DNA: TGTGCCAGCAGCTTAACAGTGTATAATTCACCCCTCCACTTT; CDR3: CASSLTVYNSPLHF
size: -; J: TRBJ2-1; V: TRBV10-3; D: TRBD1; DNA: TGTGCCATCAGTGAGTCGGGACAGGGTTGGGATGAGCAGTTCTTC; CDR3: CAISESGQGWDEQFF
size: -; J: TRBJ1-2; V: TRBV14; D: -; DNA: TGTGCCAGCAGCCGCACCCAACAGGGACTCTATGGCTACACCTTC; CDR3: CASSRTQQGLYGYTF
size: few; J: TRBJ2-7; V: TRBV24-1; D: -; DNA: TGTGCCACCAGTGATTCAAGGGGCTCCTACGAGCAGTACTTC; CDR3: CATSDSRGSYEQYF
size: -; J: TRBJ2-5; V: TRBV3-1; D: -; DNA: TGTGCCAGCAGCACCCTCACTAGTGGAGAGACCCAGTACTTC; CDR3: CASSTLTSGETQYF
size: -; J: TRBJ2-7; V: TRBV7-2; D: TRBD2; DNA: TGTGCCAGCAGCTTAGTCAATAGACTAGCGGGAGGGAGTTTATACGAGCAGTACTTC; CDR3: CASSLVNRLAGGSLYEQYF
size: few; J: TRBJ1-6; V: TRBV2; D: TRBD1; DNA: TGTGCCAGCAGTGAATCAGGGGGAGGTTCACCCCTCCACTTT; CDR3: CASSESGGGSPLHF